Sequencing of this T cell receptor beta chain was carried out in a study of T-cell memory formation after mild COVID-19. Study summary: TCR clusters were largely donor specific. Study-level points and caveats: Researchers found some responding clones in pre-infection memory, a sign that cross-reactive memory joined. Clones contracting day 15 to 85 were balanced CD4/CD8; later expanders leaned CD4+.

From the 5' RACE reads, TCRdb called clonotypes with MiXCR, one entry per CDR3 protein. The profile covers about 450,000 distinct CDR3 sequences, with 20% to 30% appearing a single time and around 13% taken by the ten largest. Trimming stripped 3 bases from V and 4 bases from J, with 18 bases between. The CDR3 contains 16 residues. The germline CDR1 and CDR2 sequences are SGHVS and FQNEAQ. As for this clonotype: Its specificity is unknown.

Source material: PBMCs or a T cell subset sorted from them (not recorded which). The chain employs TRBV7-8 and TRBJ2-5; maybe TRBD2 (6 bases). This TCR was sampled from an adult woman who had mild COVID-19 (a few samples of this study predate the infection). Cell type and time point are not known. The CDR3, as DNA: TGTGCCAGCAGCTTTTCAGCCGCGGGACCTTCAGAGACCCAGTACTTC. The encoded protein is CASSFSAAGPSETQYF.